This entry describes one T cell receptor beta chain. This clonotype was picked up many times. The specificity of this receptor is unknown. Within one base of it there is no much larger clone, and no base qualities were kept. This entry is derived from a study of CD8+CD57+ T cells in acquired aplastic anemia (dated by TCRdb to the late 2010s). Broadly, across the study: Extracted DNA from sorted CD4+ and CD8+ cells averaged approximately 3 ug, ranging from roughly 0.17 to 30 ug. Mean read counts for healthy donor samples were approximately 10 million for CD4+ cells and around 11 million for CD8+ cells. Overall results and qualifications from the work: Between patients and healthy controls, no significant difference in CD8+ Simpson's diversity was found (P=0.060). Roughly 30 CD8+ CDR3 sequences were shared between patients and controls but appeared highly expressed in patients and within their immunodominant clones.

Genomic DNA served as template for TCR beta VDJ combination and CDR3 sequence profiling. An Illumina HiSeq 2000 was used for TCR repertoire sequencing. Regarding the original processing steps: TRBV/TRBJ rearrangement plots, CDR3 size and DJ length profiles, and Simpson's diversity index were used to evaluate the repertoires. The most abundant DNA sequence in the deep sequencing data was taken as the immunodominant clone. CDR3 amino acid sequences were screened for sharing across subjects and compared with published repertoires and the VDJdb database. TCRdb itself trimmed the public reads at Q25 with fastp, ran MiXCR and retained productive beta chains. CDR3 protein sequences are deduplicated, and each keeps its most common genes and DNA. The authors' filters were not applied to this entry. The sample yields about 400,000 distinct CDR3 sequences; around 68% were counted once. The top ten hold under 4.5% of the sample.

V loses 0 bases, J loses 1 base, and the germline ends lie 12 bases apart. The germline V gene provides CDR1 SGHVS and CDR2 FNYEAQ. From the cysteine through the phenylalanine, the CDR3 covers 16 amino acids. Just CDR3 DNA is preserved here, 48 bases in frame from base 1. The study deep-sequenced TCR repertoires of sorted CD4+ and CD8+ blood T cells from severe aplastic anemia patients and healthy subjects. Ficoll-Paque density gradient centrifugation was used to isolate peripheral blood mononuclear cells. Before DNA extraction, CD4+ and CD8+ T cells were sorted with FACS or magnetic beads. Sequences were obtained from sorted CD4+, CD8+, or CD8+CD57+ T cells (not recorded which) from PBMCs. The source of this sequence is a human donor in good health, serving as a control. The V and J segments used are TRBV7-6 and TRBJ1-1; the D gene cannot be named for sure. The CDR3 protein sequence reads: CASSLAVWQRNTEAFF. The DNA reads as follows: TGTGCCAGCAGCTTAGCGGTATGGCAGCGGAACACTGAAGCTTTCTTT.